Reported below is one T cell receptor beta chain. RNA amounts of about 0.45 to 1 ug underwent reverse transcription with random hexamers. Amplification of TCR beta CDR3 used immunoSEQ multiplex PCR across 54 Vbeta and 13 Jbeta. TCRdb reprocessed the immunoSEQ multiplex PCR reads with MiXCR, giving one entry per CDR3 protein. The profile covers under 200,000 distinct CDR3 sequences, with roughly 95% appearing a single time and 0.15% to 0.2% taken by the ten largest. Per the germline V gene, CDR1 is SNHLY and CDR2 is FYNNEI. This CDR3 region has 14 residues. J lost 2 bases, V lost 7 bases, and 4 bases had no gene match. This entry comes from a study of CD8 T cells in Susac syndrome.

The sample comprised CD8+ T cells from PBMCs. This clonotype was obtained from a human donor with multiple sclerosis. This chain uses TRBV2 with TRBJ2-1; 8 bases fit TRBD2. CDR3 sequence (DNA): TGTGCCAGCACCGTTAGCGGGGCCTACAATGAGCAGTTCTTC. It specifies CASTVSGAYNEQFF. The variable domain in full, with the rest retrieved from reference TRBV2 and TRBJ2-1, is EPEVTQTPSHQVTQMGQEVILRCVPISNHLYFYWYRQILGQKVEFLVSFYNNEISEKSEIFDDQFSVERPDGSNFTLKIRSTKLEDSAMYFCASTVSGAYNEQFFGPGTRLTVL.